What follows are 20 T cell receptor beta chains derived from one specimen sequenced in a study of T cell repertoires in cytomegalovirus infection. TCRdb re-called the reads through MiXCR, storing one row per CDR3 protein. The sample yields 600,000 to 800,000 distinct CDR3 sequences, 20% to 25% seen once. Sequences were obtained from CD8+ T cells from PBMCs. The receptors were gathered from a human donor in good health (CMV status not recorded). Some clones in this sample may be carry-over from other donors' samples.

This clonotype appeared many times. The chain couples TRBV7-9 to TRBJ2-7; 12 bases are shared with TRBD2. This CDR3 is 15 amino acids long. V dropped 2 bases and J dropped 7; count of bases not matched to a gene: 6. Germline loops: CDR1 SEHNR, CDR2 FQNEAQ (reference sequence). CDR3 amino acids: CASSLITSGGHEQYF. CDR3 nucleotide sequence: TGTGCCAGCAGCTTAATAACTAGCGGGGGGCATGAGCAGTACTTC.

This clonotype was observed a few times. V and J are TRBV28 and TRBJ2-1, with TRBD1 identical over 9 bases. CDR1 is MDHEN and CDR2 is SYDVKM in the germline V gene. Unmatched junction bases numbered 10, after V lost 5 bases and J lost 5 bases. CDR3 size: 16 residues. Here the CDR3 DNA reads TGTGCCAGCAGTCACTATGGGACAGGGCTAAACAATGAGCAGTTCTTC. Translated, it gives CASSHYGTGLNNEQFF.

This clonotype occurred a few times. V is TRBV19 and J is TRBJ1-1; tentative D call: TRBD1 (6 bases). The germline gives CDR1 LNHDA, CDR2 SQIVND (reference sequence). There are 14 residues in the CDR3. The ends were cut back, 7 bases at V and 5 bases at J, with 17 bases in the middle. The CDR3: CASTTGRGRTEAFF. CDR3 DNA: TGTGCCAGTACTACAGGGCGGGGGAGGACTGAAGCTTTCTTT. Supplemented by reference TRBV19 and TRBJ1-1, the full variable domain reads DGGITQSPKYLFRKEGQNVTLSCEQNLNHDAMYWYRQDPGQGLRLIYYSQIVNDFQKGDIAEGYSVSREKKESFPLTVTSAQKNPTAFYLCASTTGRGRTEAFFGQGTRLTVV.

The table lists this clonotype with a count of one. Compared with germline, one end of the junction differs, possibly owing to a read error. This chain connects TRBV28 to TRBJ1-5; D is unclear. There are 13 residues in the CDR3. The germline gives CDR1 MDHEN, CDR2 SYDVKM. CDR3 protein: CASSHESNQPQQF. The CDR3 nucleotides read TGTGCCAGCAGTCATGAAAGCAATCAGCCCCAGCAGTTT.

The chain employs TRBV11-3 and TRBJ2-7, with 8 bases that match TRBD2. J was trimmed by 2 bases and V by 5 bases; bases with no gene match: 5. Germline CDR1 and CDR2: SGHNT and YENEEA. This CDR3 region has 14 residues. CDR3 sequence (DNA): TGTGCCAGCAGCCCGGACGGGGGGGCCTACGAGCAGTACTTC. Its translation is CASSPDGGAYEQYF. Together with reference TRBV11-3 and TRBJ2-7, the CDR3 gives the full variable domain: EAGVVQSPRYKIIEKKQPVAFWCNPISGHNTLYWYLQNLGQGPELLIRYENEEAVDDSQLPKDRFSAERLKGVDSTLKIQPAELGDSAVYLCASSPDGGAYEQYFGPGTRLTVT.

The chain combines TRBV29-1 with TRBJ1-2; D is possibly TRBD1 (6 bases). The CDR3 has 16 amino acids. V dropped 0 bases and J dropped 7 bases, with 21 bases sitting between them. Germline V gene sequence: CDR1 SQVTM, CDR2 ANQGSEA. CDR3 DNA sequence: TGCAGCGTTGAAGATGGTCGCAGGGGCAGGCGAGGTGGCTACACCTTC. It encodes CSVEDGRRGRRGGYTF.

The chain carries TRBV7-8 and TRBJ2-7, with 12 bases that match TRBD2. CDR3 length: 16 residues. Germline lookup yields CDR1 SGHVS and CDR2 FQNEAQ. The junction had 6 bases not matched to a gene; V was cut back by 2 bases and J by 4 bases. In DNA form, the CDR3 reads TGTGCCAGCAGCTTATCCCGGACTAGCGGGGTATACGAGCAGTACTTC. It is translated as CASSLSRTSGVYEQYF.

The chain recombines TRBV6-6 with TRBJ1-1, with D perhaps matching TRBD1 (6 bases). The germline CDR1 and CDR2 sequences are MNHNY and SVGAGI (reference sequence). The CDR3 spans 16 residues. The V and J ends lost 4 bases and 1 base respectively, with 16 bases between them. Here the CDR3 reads CASSFTSGARNTEAFF. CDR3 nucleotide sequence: TGTGCCAGCAGTTTCACCTCGGGGGCCCGGAACACTGAAGCTTTCTTT.

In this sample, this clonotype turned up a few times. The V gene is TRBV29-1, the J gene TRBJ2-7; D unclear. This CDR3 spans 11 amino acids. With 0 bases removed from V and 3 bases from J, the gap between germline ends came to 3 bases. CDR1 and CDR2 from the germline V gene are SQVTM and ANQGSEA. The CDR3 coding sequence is TGCAGCGTTGAAGATCTCTACGAGCAGTACGTC. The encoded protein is CSVEDLYEQYV.

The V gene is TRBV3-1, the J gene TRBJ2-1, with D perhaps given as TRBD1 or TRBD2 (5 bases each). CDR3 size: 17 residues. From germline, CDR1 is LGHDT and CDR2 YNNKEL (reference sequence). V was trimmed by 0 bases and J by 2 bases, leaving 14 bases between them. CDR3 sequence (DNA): TGTGCCAGCAGCCAAGAAGATAGGGACGGCCCCTACAATGAGCAGTTCTTC. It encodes CASSQEDRDGPYNEQFF.

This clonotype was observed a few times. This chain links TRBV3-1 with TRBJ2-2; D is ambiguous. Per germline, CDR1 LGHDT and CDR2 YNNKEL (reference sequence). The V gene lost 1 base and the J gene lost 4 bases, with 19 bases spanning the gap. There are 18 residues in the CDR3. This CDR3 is CASSQGRRPKQITGELFF. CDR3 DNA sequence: TGTGCCAGCAGCCAAGGAAGAAGGCCTAAACAAATCACCGGGGAGCTGTTTTTT.

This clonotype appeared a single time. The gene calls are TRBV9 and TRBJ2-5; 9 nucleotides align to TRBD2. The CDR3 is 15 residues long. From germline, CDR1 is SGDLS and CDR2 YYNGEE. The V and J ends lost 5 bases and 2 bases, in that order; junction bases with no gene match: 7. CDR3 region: CASSDPGLAQETQYF. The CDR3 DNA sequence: TGTGCCAGCAGTGACCCGGGACTAGCACAAGAGACCCAGTACTTC.

The CDR3 DNA reads TGTGCCAGCAGTTTCCCCAGGGGGCCCCGTCCGAACACTGAAGCTTTCTTT. Residues: CASSFPRGPRPNTEAFF. The rearrangement links TRBV12-3 or TRBV12-4 to TRBJ1-1; 8 nucleotides match TRBD1. V was pared by 3 bases and J by 1 base, with 10 bases of the junction left unmatched. This CDR3 is built from 17 residues.

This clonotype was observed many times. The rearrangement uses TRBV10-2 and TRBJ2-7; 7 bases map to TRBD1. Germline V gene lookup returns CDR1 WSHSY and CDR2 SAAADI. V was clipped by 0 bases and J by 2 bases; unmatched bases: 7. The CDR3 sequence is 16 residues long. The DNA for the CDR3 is TGCGCCAGCAGTGAGTCGGGGGACAGCCATACCTACGAGCAGTACTTC. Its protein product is CASSESGDSHTYEQYF.

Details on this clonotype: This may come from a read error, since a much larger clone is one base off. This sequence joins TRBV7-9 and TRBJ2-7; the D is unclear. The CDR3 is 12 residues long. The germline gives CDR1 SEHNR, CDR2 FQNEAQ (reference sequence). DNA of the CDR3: TGTGTCAGCAGCTCCGGAAATGACGAGCAGTACGTC. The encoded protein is CVSSSGNDEQYV.

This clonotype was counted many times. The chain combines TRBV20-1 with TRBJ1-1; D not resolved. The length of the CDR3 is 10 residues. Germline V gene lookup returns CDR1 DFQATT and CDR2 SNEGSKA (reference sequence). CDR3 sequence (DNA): TGCAGCGCACGGGATACTGAAGCTTTCTTT. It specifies CSARDTEAFF.

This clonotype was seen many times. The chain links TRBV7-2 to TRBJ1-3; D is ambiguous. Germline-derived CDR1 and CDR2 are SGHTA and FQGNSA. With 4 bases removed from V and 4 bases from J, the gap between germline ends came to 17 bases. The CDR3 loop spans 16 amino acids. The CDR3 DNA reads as TGTGCCAGCAGCTCAAAGCTCGGGGTTGTGGGAAACACCATATATTTT. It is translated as CASSSKLGVVGNTIYF.

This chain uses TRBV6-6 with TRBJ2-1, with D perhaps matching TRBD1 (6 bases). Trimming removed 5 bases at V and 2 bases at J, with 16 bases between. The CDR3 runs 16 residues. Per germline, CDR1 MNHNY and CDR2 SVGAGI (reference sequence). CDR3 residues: CASSPTLGGPYNEQFF. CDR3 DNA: TGTGCCAGCAGTCCCACCCTTGGGGGCCCCTACAATGAGCAGTTCTTC.

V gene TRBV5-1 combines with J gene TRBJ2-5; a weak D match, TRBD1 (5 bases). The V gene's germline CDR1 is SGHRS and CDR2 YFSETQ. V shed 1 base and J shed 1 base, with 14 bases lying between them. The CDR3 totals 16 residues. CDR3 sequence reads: CASSLKDSQFQETQYF. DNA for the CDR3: TGCGCCAGCAGCTTGAAAGACAGTCAATTCCAAGAGACCCAGTACTTC.

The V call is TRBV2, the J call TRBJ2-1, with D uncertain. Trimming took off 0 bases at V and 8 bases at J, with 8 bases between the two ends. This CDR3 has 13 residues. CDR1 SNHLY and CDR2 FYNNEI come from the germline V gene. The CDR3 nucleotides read TGTGCCAGCAGTGAAGCAAGTTACCATGAGCAGTTCTTC. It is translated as CASSEASYHEQFF.